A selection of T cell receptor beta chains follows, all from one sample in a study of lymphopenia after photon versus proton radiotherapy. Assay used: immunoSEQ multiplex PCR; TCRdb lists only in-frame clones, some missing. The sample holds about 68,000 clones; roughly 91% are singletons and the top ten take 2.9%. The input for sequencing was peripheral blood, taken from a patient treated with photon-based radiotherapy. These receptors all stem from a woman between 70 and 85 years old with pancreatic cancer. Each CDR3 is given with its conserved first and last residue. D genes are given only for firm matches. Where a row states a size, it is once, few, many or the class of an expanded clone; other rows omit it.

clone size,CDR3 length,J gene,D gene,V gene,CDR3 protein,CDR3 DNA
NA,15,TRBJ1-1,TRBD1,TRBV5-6,CASSLGDRVKTEAFF,TGTGCCAGCAGCTTAGGGGACAGGGTAAAAACTGAAGCTTTCTTT
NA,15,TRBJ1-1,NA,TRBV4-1,CASSQVLWGGTEAFF,TGCGCCAGCAGCCAAGTGTTATGGGGAGGTACTGAAGCTTTCTTT
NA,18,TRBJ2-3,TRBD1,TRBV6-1,CASSERDREVFHTDTQYF,TGTGCCAGCAGTGAACGGGACAGGGAGGTTTTCCACACAGATACGCAGTATTTT
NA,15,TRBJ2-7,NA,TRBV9,CASSTNREVSGEQYF,TGTGCCAGCAGCACCAACAGGGAAGTGAGTGGCGAGCAGTACTTC
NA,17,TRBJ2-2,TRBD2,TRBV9,CASSGLWGGRATGELFF,TGTGCCAGCAGCGGACTCTGGGGTGGGAGGGCCACCGGGGAGCTGTTTTTT
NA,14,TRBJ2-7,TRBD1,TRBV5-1,CASSGGQGANEQYF,TGCGCCAGCAGCGGCGGACAGGGGGCAAACGAGCAGTACTTC
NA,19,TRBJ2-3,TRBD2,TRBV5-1,CASSRDRTSGRFIADTQYF,TGCGCCAGCAGCCGCGACAGGACTAGCGGGAGATTTATCGCAGATACGCAGTATTTT
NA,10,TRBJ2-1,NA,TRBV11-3,CASSSHEQFF,TGTGCCAGCAGCTCCCATGAGCAGTTCTTC
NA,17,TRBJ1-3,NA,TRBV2,CASSDGGGRPSGNTIYF,TGTGCCAGCAGTGATGGGGGGGGGCGCCCCTCTGGAAACACCATATATTTT
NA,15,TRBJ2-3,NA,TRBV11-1,CASSLIGESPDTQYF,TGTGCCAGCAGCTTAATCGGGGAGTCCCCAGATACGCAGTATTTT
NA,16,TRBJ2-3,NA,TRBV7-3,CASSYRGPRGTDTQYF,TGTGCCAGCAGCTATCGGGGACCGCGAGGCACAGATACGCAGTATTTT
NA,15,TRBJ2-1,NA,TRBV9,CASSVGFGSYNEQFF,TGTGCCAGCAGCGTAGGATTTGGGTCCTACAATGAGCAGTTCTTC
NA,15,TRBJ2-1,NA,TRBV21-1,CASSGPSGRASEQFF,TGTGCCAGCAGCGGACCTAGCGGGAGGGCCAGTGAGCAGTTCTTC
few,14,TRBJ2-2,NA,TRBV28,CASSSPSNTGELFF,TGTGCCAGCAGTTCGCCGTCGAACACCGGGGAGCTGTTTTTT
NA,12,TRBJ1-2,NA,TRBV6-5,CAAFEGGYGYTF,TGTGCCGCCTTCGAGGGGGGCTATGGCTACACCTTC
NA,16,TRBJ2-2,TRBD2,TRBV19,CASSIPSGSGAGELFF,TGTGCCAGTAGTATACCTAGCGGGAGCGGGGCCGGGGAGCTGTTTTTT
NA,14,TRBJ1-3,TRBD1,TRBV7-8,CASSRTGTENTIYF,TGTGCCAGCAGCCGAACCGGGACAGAAAACACCATATATTTT
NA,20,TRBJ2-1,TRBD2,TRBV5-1,CASSARQGKGSGRVSNEQFF,TGCGCCAGCAGCGCAAGACAGGGGAAGGGGAGCGGGAGGGTGTCGAATGAGCAGTTCTTC
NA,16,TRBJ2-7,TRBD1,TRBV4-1,CASSPSDRARGNEQYF,TGCGCCAGCAGCCCATCGGACAGGGCGAGGGGTAACGAGCAGTACTTC
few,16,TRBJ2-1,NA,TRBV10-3,CAISESGTYFYNEQFF,TGTGCCATCAGTGAGTCAGGGACTTATTTCTACAATGAGCAGTTCTTC
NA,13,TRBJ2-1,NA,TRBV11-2,CASSLEPGNEQFF,TGTGCCAGCAGCTTAGAACCCGGCAATGAGCAGTTCTTC
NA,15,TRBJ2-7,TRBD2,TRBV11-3,CASSATSGGRYEQYF,TGTGCCAGCAGCGCGACTAGCGGGGGGCGCTACGAGCAGTACTTC
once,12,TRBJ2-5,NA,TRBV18,CASSLRAETQYF,TGTGCCAGCTCACTCAGGGCGGAGACCCAGTACTTC
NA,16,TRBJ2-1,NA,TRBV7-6,CASSLDVAYPRGEQFF,TGTGCCAGCAGCTTAGACGTGGCCTATCCCCGGGGTGAGCAGTTCTTC
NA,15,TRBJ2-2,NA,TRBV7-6,CASSSGWINTGELFF,TGTGCCAGCAGCTCAGGATGGATTAACACCGGGGAGCTGTTTTTT
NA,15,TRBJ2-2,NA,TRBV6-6,CASSSGTSYTGELFF,TGTGCCAGCAGTTCTGGGACTTCCTACACCGGGGAGCTGTTTTTT
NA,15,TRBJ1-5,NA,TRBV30,CAWSLGRGGYQPQHF,TGTGCCTGGAGCCTAGGGCGGGGGGGTTATCAGCCCCAGCATTTT
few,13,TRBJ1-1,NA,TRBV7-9,CASSFEGNTEAFF,TGTGCCAGCAGCTTTGAGGGGAACACTGAAGCTTTCTTT
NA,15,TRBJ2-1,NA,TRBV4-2,CASSPHFSSYNEQFF,TGTGCCAGCAGCCCCCACTTCAGCTCCTACAATGAGCAGTTCTTC
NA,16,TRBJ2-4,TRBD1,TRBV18,CASSKPGQGFQNIQYF,TGTGCCAGCTCAAAGCCGGGACAGGGGTTCCAAAACATTCAGTACTTC
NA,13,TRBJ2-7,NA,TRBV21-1,CASTTPRVYEQYF,TGTGCCAGCACCACCCCCCGGGTGTACGAGCAGTACTTC
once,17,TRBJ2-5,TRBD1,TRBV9,CASSVAPGQGKWETQYF,TGTGCCAGCAGCGTAGCTCCAGGACAGGGGAAATGGGAGACCCAGTACTTC
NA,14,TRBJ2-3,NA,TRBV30,CAWSKTPSTDTQYF,TGTGCCTGGAGCAAGACACCGAGCACAGATACGCAGTATTTT
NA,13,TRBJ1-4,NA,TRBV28,CASMRTTNEKLFF,TGTGCCAGCATGAGAACAACTAATGAAAAACTGTTTTTT
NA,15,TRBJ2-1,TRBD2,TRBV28,CASSPSSGRINEQFF,TGTGCCAGCAGTCCGTCTAGCGGGAGGATAAATGAGCAGTTCTTC
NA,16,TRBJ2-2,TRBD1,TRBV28,CASRTRDRGRAGELFF,TGTGCCAGCAGGACCCGGGACAGGGGACGGGCCGGGGAGCTGTTTTTT
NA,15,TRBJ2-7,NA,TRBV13,CASSLDPTGFGEQYF,TGTGCCAGCAGCTTAGATCCGACGGGCTTCGGGGAGCAGTACTTC
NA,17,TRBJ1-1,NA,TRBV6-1,CASSEAVGLGGDVEAFF,TGTGCCAGCAGTGAAGCGGTGGGGTTAGGGGGAGATGTTGAAGCTTTCTTT
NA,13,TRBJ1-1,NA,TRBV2,CASSGTVNTEAFF,TGTGCCAGCTCCGGGACGGTGAACACTGAAGCTTTCTTT
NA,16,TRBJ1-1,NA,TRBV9,CASSVEGGRGNTEAFF,TGTGCCAGCAGCGTAGAAGGGGGAAGAGGGAACACTGAAGCTTTCTTT
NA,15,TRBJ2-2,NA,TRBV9,CASSVLARNTGELFF,TGTGCCAGCAGCGTACTCGCTAGGAACACCGGGGAGCTGTTTTTT
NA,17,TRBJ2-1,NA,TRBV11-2,CASSRLGQGSSYNEQFF,TGTGCCAGCAGCCGCTTAGGGCAGGGAAGCTCCTACAATGAGCAGTTCTTC
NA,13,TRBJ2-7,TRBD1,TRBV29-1,CSVQGVWGYEQYF,TGCAGCGTCCAGGGGGTTTGGGGCTACGAGCAGTACTTC
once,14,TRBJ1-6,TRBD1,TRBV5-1,CASSLGQGVSPLHF,TGCGCCAGCAGCCTGGGACAGGGGGTCTCACCCCTCCACTTT